These T cell receptor beta chains were read from a single sample in a study of T cells after somatic rescue of genetic block. Measured with immunoSEQ multiplex PCR; TCRdb has only the in-frame clones, and not every one. The table includes approximately 71,000 clones, about 90% detected once. The sequenced material came from peripheral blood mononuclear cells (PBMCs). These receptors were obtained from a man aged 40-49 years. CDR3s include the opening cysteine and the closing phenylalanine or tryptophan. D genes are given only for firm matches. Size is stated for part of the rows, as once, few or many counts, or as a class when the clone is expanded.

TRBJ1-3 NA NA TRBV7-2 CASKYTGSGNTIYF TGTGCCAGCAAATACACAGGGTCTGGAAACACCATATATTTT
TRBJ2-7 NA TRBD2 TRBV6-5 CASIPAGDYEQYF TGTGCCAGCATCCCAGCGGGAGATTACGAGCAGTACTTC
TRBJ2-7 NA NA TRBV6-5 CASSTGRYEQYF TGTGCCAGCAGTACAGGACGGTACGAGCAGTACTTC
TRBJ2-3 once NA TRBV2 CASSPSFVADTQYF TGTGCCAGCAGTCCTTCCTTCGTGGCAGATACGCAGTATTTT
TRBJ2-5 NA TRBD2 TRBV7-9 CASSSTGGALETQYF TGTGCCAGCAGCTCCACCGGGGGGGCGCTCGAGACCCAGTACTTC
TRBJ1-6 NA TRBD1 TRBV5-1 CASSLTLQGAGNSPLHF TGCGCCAGCAGCTTGACATTACAGGGGGCTGGGAATTCACCCCTCCACTTT
TRBJ1-4 once NA TRBV7-9 CATPWGRGGEKLFF TGTGCCACCCCCTGGGGCAGGGGTGGAGAAAAACTGTTTTTT
TRBJ1-5 NA NA TRBV15 CATSREFQPQHF TGTGCCACCAGCAGAGAGTTCCAGCCCCAGCATTTT
TRBJ2-1 NA NA TRBV6-4 CASSDDWANEQFF TGTGCCAGCAGTGATGATTGGGCCAATGAGCAGTTCTTC
TRBJ2-7 NA NA TRBV19 CASSPLAESSYEQYF TGTGCCAGTAGTCCCCTAGCCGAAAGCTCCTACGAGCAGTACTTC
TRBJ2-2 few TRBD2 TRBV6-4 CASSERGDTGELFF TGTGCCAGCAGTGAGCGGGGGGACACCGGGGAGCTGTTTTTT
TRBJ2-3 NA NA TRBV10-2 CASSESTRDTQYF TGCGCCAGCAGTGAGTCTACCCGGGATACGCAGTATTTT
TRBJ2-2 NA NA TRBV7-9 CASSPPVGLTEGSTGELFF TGTGCCAGCAGCCCTCCTGTCGGGCTCACCGAGGGGAGCACCGGGGAGCTGTTTTTT
TRBJ2-7 few TRBD1 TRBV6-1 CASRLGQGIGYEQYF TGTGCCAGCAGGCTGGGACAGGGAATAGGATACGAGCAGTACTTC
TRBJ1-4 NA TRBD1 TRBV18 CASSRTGDEKLFF TGTGCCAGCTCACGGACAGGGGATGAAAAACTGTTTTTT
TRBJ2-5 NA NA TRBV2 CASSGYRSQETQYF TGTGCCAGCAGCGGGTACAGGAGCCAAGAGACCCAGTACTTC
TRBJ1-3 NA NA TRBV5-1 CASSLGLGDWRGSGNTIYF TGCGCCAGCAGCTTGGGTCTTGGAGACTGGAGAGGATCTGGAAACACCATATATTTT
TRBJ1-4 NA NA TRBV6-1 CASSEHSGWDEKLFF TGTGCCAGCAGCGAGCATTCCGGCTGGGATGAAAAACTGTTTTTT
TRBJ2-5 NA NA TRBV28 CASSAASFQDGPQETQYF TGTGCCAGCAGCGCTGCGTCTTTTCAGGACGGACCCCAAGAGACCCAGTACTTC
TRBJ1-5 NA NA TRBV6-6 CASSSGNNQPQHF TGTGCCAGCAGTTCGGGTAACAATCAGCCCCAGCATTTT
TRBJ2-1 NA TRBD2 TRBV19 CASSTVAGGSYNEQFF TGTGCCAGTAGTACCGTAGCGGGAGGCTCCTACAATGAGCAGTTCTTC
TRBJ2-2 NA NA TRBV6-6 CASSYSLGSAGELFF TGTGCCAGCAGTTACTCGCTGGGCTCGGCCGGGGAGCTGTTTTTT
TRBJ2-2 NA NA TRBV28 CASTLGANTGELFF TGTGCCAGCACTCTCGGCGCGAACACCGGGGAGCTGTTTTTT
TRBJ1-2 NA TRBD1 TRBV7-3 CASSYRRTGESYGYTF TGTGCCAGCAGCTACCGACGCACAGGGGAGAGCTATGGCTACACCTTC
TRBJ1-2 NA NA TRBV5-8 CASSARISGYTF TGTGCCAGCAGCGCCCGGATTTCGGGCTACACCTTC